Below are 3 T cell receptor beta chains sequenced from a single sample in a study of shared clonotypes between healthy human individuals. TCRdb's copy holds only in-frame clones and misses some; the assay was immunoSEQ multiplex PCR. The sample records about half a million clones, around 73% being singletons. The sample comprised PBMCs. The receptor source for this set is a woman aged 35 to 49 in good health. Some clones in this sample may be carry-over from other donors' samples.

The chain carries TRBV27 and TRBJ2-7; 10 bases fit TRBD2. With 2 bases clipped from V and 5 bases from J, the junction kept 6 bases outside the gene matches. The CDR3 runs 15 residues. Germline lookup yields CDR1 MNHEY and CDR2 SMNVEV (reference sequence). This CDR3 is CASSLGLAGAHEQYF. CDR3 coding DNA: TGTGCCAGCAGTTTAGGCCTAGCGGGAGCCCACGAGCAGTACTTC.

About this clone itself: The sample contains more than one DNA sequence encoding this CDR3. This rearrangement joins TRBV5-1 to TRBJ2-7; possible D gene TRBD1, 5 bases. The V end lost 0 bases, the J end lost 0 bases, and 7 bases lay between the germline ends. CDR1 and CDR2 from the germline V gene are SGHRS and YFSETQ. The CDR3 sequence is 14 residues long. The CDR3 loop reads CASSLAGISYEQYF. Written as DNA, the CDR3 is TGCGCCAGCAGCTTGGCAGGGATCTCCTACGAGCAGTACTTC.

DNA for the CDR3: TGTGCCAGCAGTGCCCGGACAGCCTATCAGCCCCAGCATTTT. Protein sequence: CASSARTAYQPQHF. This sequence joins TRBV2 and TRBJ1-5; weak D call: TRBD1 (6 bases). This CDR3 has 14 amino acids. Trimming removed 4 bases at V and 5 bases at J, with 12 bases between. Germline V CDR1 and CDR2: SNHLY, FYNNEI. Filled out from reference TRBV2 and TRBJ1-5, the complete variable domain reads EPEVTQTPSHQVTQMGQEVILRCVPISNHLYFYWYRQILGQKVEFLVSFYNNEISEKSEIFDDQFSVERPDGSNFTLKIRSTKLEDSAMYFCASSARTAYQPQHFGDGTRLSIL.